Reported below is one T cell receptor beta chain. The antigen is undetermined. CDR1 is SGDLS, CDR2 YYNGEE, per germline. With 2 bases removed from V and 7 bases from J, the gap between germline ends came to 9 bases. The CDR3 loop spans 13 amino acids. The record originates from a study of cytomegalovirus exposure and HLA in healthy donors. The PCR employed 60 Vbeta primers together with 13 Jbeta primers. This table comes from immunoSEQ multiplex PCR, and its TCRdb copy is limited to in-frame clones, with some not included. The table lists fewer than 150,000 clones, over 75% of them singletons. Regarding the study as a whole: An assumption of roughly uniform sequencing depth across donors underlay the presence/absence analyses. Analysis performed later found approximately 17,000 TCR beta sequences associated with HLA alleles at 0.05 false discovery rate.

The V call is TRBV9, the J call TRBJ2-2; D uncertain. The source of this sequence is a male donor in good health and CMV-seronegative. Material for sequencing was PBMCs. CDR3: CASSVGRRGELFF. CDR3 sequence (DNA): TGTGCCAGCAGCGTTGGCCGCCGCGGGGAGCTGTTTTTT.